This TCR beta chain was documented in a study of T cell responses to AZD1222 COVID-19 vaccine. This clone came up once. Its matching antigen is unknown. The CDR3 contains 16 residues. The table came from immunoSEQ multiplex PCR; TCRdb's copy has only in-frame clones and leaves some out. The sample yields more than 100,000 clones, over 80% seen once. Overall study results and limits: Within unmutated variant regions lay the reported targets of nearly half of spike-specific TCRs. Sampling captured repertoires only after the peak T cell response.

This rearrangement joins TRBV21-1 to TRBJ1-4; TRBD1 was called by the table and not checked on the DNA. TRBV21-1 is flagged as a pseudogene. This TCR derives from an adult in good health. The sequencing here drew on peripheral blood, taken on day 0 of AZD1222 vaccination. The CDR3 loop is CAISDRAPSTNEKLFF. The DNA of the CDR3 is TGTGCCATTTCCGACAGGGCCCCCTCAACTAATGAAAAACTGTTTTTT.